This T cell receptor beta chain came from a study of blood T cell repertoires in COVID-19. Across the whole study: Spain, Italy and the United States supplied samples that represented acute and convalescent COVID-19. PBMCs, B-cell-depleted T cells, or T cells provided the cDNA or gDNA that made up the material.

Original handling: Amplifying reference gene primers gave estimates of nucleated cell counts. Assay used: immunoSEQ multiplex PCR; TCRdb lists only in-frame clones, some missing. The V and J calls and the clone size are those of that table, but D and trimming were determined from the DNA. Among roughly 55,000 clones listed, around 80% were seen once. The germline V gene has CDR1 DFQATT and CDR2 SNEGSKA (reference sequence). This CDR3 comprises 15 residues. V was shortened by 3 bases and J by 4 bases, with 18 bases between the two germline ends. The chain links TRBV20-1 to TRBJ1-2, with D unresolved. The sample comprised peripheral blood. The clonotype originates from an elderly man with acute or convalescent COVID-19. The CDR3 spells CSASRAGQTIYGYTF. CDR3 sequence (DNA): TGCAGTGCTAGTCGGGCGGGCCAGACAATCTATGGCTACACCTTC.